The next 5 T cell receptor beta chains were all read from a single sample in a study of T cell repertoires in cytomegalovirus infection. Using its own MiXCR run on the reads, TCRdb lists one record per CDR3 protein. The sample lists more than 150,000 distinct CDR3 sequences; around 20% were seen once. The sample comprised PBMCs. The receptors come from a human donor in good health (CMV status not recorded). Some clones in this sample may be carry-over from other donors' samples.

The chain carries TRBV7-2 and TRBJ1-4, with D possibly TRBD1 on 6 matching bases. CDR1 and CDR2 from the germline V gene are SGHTA and FQGNSA. V was clipped by 5 bases and J by 7 bases, with 14 bases between them. The CDR3 length is 14 residues. The CDR3 here is CASSARGGGEKLFF. The CDR3, as DNA: TGTGCCAGCAGCGCCAGGGGTGGGGGTGAAAAACTGTTTTTT. Together with reference TRBV7-2 and TRBJ1-4, the CDR3 gives the full variable domain: GAGVSQSPSNKVTEKGKDVELRCDPISGHTALYWYRQSLGQGLEFLIYFQGNSAPDKSGLPSDRFSAERTGGSVSTLTIQRTQQEDSAVYLCASSARGGGEKLFFGSGTQLSVL.

The chain links TRBV23-1 to TRBJ2-5; D ambiguous. TRBV23-1 is flagged as an ORF with uncertain function. The V end lost 0 bases, the J end lost 4 bases, and 9 bases lay between the germline ends. This CDR3 comprises 14 residues. CDR3 sequence: CASSQSARRETQYF. The CDR3 bases are TGCGCCAGCAGTCAATCGGCCAGGAGAGAGACCCAGTACTTC.

Many counts were recorded for this clonotype. The chain employs TRBV7-2 and TRBJ2-2, with TRBD1 identical over 7 bases. The CDR3 is 15 residues long. V lost 5 bases, J lost 4 bases, and 7 bases stayed unmatched. The germline gives CDR1 SGHTA, CDR2 FQGNSA. The CDR3 nucleotides are TGTGCCAGCAGCCCAAACAGGGGTAGCACCGGGGAGCTGTTTTTT. This translates into CASSPNRGSTGELFF.

Note on this clonotype: The junction shows a germline mismatch at one end, possibly a read error. The CDR3 DNA reads as TGTGTCAGCAGCTTCGAGGGGCCCTACAATGAGCAGTTCTTC. Translation: CVSSFEGPYNEQFF. The chain has TRBV7-4 and TRBJ2-1; the D gene could be TRBD1 or TRBD2 (5 bases each). The CDR3 covers 14 residues. CDR1 is SGHVT, CDR2 SQSDAQ, per germline.

At least ten counts were recorded for this clonotype. This sequence joins TRBV5-4 and TRBJ1-1; the D is unclear. The length of the CDR3 is 13 residues. V was clipped by 3 bases and J by 11 bases, with 17 bases between them. Germline CDR1 reads SGHNT; CDR2 reads YYREEE (reference sequence). The DNA of the CDR3 is TGTGCCAGCAGCTATAACGGACCCGTCGGGGCTTTCTTT. Residues: CASSYNGPVGAFF. Combining the CDR3 with reference TRBV5-4 and TRBJ1-1 gives the whole variable domain ETGVTQSPTHLIKTRGQQVTLRCSSQSGHNTVSWYQQALGQGPQFIFQYYREEENGRGNFPPRFSGLQFPNYSSELNVNALELDDSALYLCASSYNGPVGAFFGQGTRLTVV.